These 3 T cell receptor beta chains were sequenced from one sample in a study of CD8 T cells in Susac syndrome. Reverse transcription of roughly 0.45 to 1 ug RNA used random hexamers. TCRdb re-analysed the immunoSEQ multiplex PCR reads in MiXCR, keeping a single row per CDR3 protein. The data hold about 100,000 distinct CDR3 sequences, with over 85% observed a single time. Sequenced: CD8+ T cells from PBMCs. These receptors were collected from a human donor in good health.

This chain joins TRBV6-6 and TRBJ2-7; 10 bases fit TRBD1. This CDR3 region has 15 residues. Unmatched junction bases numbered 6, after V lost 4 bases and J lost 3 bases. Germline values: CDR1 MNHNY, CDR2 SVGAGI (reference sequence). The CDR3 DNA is TGTGCCAGCAGTTTGGGGACAGGGGCGCACTACGAGCAGTACTTC. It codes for CASSLGTGAHYEQYF.

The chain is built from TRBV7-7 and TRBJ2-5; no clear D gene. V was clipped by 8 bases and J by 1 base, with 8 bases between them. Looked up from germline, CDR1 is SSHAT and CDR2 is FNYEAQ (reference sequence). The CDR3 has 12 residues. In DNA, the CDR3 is TGTGCCAGCCCCATAGGCCAAGAGACCCAGTACTTC. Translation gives CASPIGQETQYF.

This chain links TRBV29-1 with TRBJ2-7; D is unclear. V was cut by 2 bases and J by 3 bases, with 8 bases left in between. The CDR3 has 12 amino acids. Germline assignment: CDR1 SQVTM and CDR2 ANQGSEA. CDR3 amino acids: CSVELTDYEQYF. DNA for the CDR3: TGCAGCGTTGAACTAACCGACTACGAGCAGTACTTC.